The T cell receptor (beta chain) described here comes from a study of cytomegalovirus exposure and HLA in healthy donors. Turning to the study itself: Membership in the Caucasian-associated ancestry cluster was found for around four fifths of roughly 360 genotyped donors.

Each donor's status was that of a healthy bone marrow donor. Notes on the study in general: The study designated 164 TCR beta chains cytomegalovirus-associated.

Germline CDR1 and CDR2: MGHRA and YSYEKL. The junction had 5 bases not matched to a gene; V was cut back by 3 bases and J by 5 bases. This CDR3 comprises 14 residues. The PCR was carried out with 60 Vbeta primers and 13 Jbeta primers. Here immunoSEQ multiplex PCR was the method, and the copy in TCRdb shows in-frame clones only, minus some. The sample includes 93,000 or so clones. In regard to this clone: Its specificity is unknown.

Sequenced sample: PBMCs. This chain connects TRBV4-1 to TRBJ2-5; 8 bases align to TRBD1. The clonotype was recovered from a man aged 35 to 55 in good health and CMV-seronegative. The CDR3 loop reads CASSQDRVGETQYF. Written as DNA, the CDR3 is TGCGCCAGCAGCCAGGACAGGGTCGGGGAGACCCAGTACTTC.